This T cell receptor (beta chain) was identified in a study of blood T cell repertoires in COVID-19. V lost 0 bases and J lost 4, with 8 bases in between. This CDR3 is 14 amino acids long. CDR1 and CDR2 from the germline V gene are LGHDT and YNNKEL (reference sequence). Sequenced by immunoSEQ multiplex PCR; TCRdb stores in-frame clones only, minus some. This table holds some 240,000 clones, 70% to 90% found once. The gene calls are TRBV3-1 (or the pseudogene TRBV3-2) and TRBJ2-3, with a possible D match to TRBD2 (5 bases). The clonotype originates from a woman in her thirties or forties with acute COVID-19. The sample comprised PBMCs or T cells enriched from blood (not recorded which). CDR3 sequence (DNA): TGTGCCAGCAGCCAAGAGTGGGAGTCAGATACGCAGTATTTT. Its protein is CASSQEWESDTQYF.